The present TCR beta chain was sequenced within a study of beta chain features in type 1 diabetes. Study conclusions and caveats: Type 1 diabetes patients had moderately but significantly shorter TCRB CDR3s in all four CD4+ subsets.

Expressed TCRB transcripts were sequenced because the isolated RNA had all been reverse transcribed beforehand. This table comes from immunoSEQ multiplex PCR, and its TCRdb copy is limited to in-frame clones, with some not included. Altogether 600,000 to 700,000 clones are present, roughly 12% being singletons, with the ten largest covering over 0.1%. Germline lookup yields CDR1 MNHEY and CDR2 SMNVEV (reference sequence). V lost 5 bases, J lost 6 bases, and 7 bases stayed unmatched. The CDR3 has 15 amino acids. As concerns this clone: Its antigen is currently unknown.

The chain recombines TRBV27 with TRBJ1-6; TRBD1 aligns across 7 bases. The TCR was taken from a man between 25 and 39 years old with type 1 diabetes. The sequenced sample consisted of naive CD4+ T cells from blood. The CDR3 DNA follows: TGTGCCAGCAGTCCCAGGGGGTCGCTTAATTCACCCCTCCACTTT. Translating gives CASSPRGSLNSPLHF.